A selection of T cell receptor beta chains follows, all from one sample in a study of blood T cell repertoires in COVID-19. Some clones are missing from TCRdb's copy, which holds only in-frame ones; the method was immunoSEQ multiplex PCR. The table includes a few hundred thousand clones, approximately 88% detected once. Sequenced input: peripheral blood. The receptors were sampled from a woman in her 30s who had recovered from COVID-19. CDR3s include the opening cysteine and the closing phenylalanine or tryptophan. The D gene is left open where the match is weak. Size is omitted from some rows. Given values are once, few, many or a class for expanded clones.

clone size: -
J gene: TRBJ2-2
D gene: TRBD2
V gene: TRBV7-9
CDR3 protein: CASSLAREADFTGELFF
CDR3 DNA: TGTGCCAGCAGCTTAGCGCGGGAGGCGGACTTCACCGGGGAGCTGTTTTTT

clone size: -
J gene: TRBJ2-1
D gene: TRBD2
V gene: TRBV11-2
CDR3 protein: CASRSIRGGLSNEQFF
CDR3 DNA: TGTGCCAGCAGGTCCATCCGGGGGGGCCTTAGTAATGAGCAGTTCTTC

clone size: -
J gene: TRBJ2-7
D gene: TRBD2
V gene: TRBV5-1
CDR3 protein: CASAPLGRDYYEQYF
CDR3 DNA: TGCGCCAGCGCGCCCCTGGGGAGGGACTACTACGAGCAGTACTTC

clone size: -
J gene: TRBJ1-2
D gene: -
V gene: TRBV12-3/TRBV12-4
CDR3 protein: CASSSYYGYTF
CDR3 DNA: TGTGCCAGCAGTTCGTACTATGGCTACACCTTC

clone size: -
J gene: TRBJ2-4
D gene: -
V gene: TRBV12-3/TRBV12-4
CDR3 protein: CASSFIAKNIQYF
CDR3 DNA: TGTGCCAGCTCGTTTATAGCCAAAAACATTCAGTACTTC

clone size: -
J gene: TRBJ1-5
D gene: -
V gene: TRBV19
CDR3 protein: CASSIVWQGNQPQHF
CDR3 DNA: TGTGCCAGTAGTATAGTTTGGCAGGGCAATCAGCCCCAGCATTTT

clone size: -
J gene: TRBJ2-7
D gene: TRBD1
V gene: TRBV5-4
CDR3 protein: CASSSTGTVSYEQYF
CDR3 DNA: TGTGCCAGCAGTTCAACCGGGACAGTCTCCTACGAGCAGTACTTC

clone size: -
J gene: TRBJ1-6
D gene: -
V gene: TRBV3-1/TRBV3-2
CDR3 protein: CATRRGPDIYNSPLHF
CDR3 DNA: TGTGCCACCCGTCGAGGTCCGGACATCTATAATTCACCCCTCCACTTT

clone size: -
J gene: TRBJ2-1
D gene: -
V gene: TRBV4-3
CDR3 protein: CASSQDGVAYNEQFF
CDR3 DNA: TGCGCCAGCAGCCAAGACGGGGTCGCCTACAATGAGCAGTTCTTC

clone size: -
J gene: TRBJ2-3
D gene: TRBD1
V gene: TRBV5-1
CDR3 protein: CASSLSFDRGTDTQYF
CDR3 DNA: TGCGCCAGCAGCCTATCTTTTGACAGGGGCACAGATACGCAGTATTTT

clone size: -
J gene: TRBJ1-1
D gene: -
V gene: TRBV18
CDR3 protein: CASARDNMNTEAFF
CDR3 DNA: TGTGCCAGCGCCCGGGATAACATGAACACTGAAGCTTTCTTT

clone size: few
J gene: TRBJ2-1
D gene: -
V gene: TRBV5-4
CDR3 protein: CASTITGRDEQFF
CDR3 DNA: TGTGCCAGCACCATAACAGGGAGGGATGAGCAGTTCTTC

clone size: -
J gene: TRBJ2-3
D gene: TRBD1
V gene: TRBV7-3
CDR3 protein: CASSLPGQGLDTQYF
CDR3 DNA: TGTGCCAGCAGCCTCCCGGGACAGGGTTTAGATACGCAGTATTTT

clone size: few
J gene: TRBJ1-1
D gene: -
V gene: TRBV29-1
CDR3 protein: CSVGTVEAFF
CDR3 DNA: TGCAGCGTTGGGACAGTAGAAGCTTTCTTT

clone size: -
J gene: TRBJ2-3
D gene: TRBD2
V gene: TRBV7-9
CDR3 protein: CASSPKRGGQGDTQYF
CDR3 DNA: TGTGCCAGCAGCCCCAAGCGGGGGGGCCAGGGAGATACGCAGTATTTT

clone size: -
J gene: TRBJ2-5
D gene: TRBD2
V gene: TRBV27
CDR3 protein: CASSLWGGGEETQYF
CDR3 DNA: TGTGCCAGCAGTCTATGGGGGGGTGGAGAAGAGACCCAGTACTTC

clone size: many
J gene: TRBJ2-2
D gene: TRBD1
V gene: TRBV5-4
CDR3 protein: CASSSATGTNTGELFF
CDR3 DNA: TGTGCCAGCAGCTCCGCGACAGGGACGAACACCGGGGAGCTGTTTTTT

clone size: -
J gene: TRBJ1-1
D gene: -
V gene: TRBV6-5
CDR3 protein: CASMGTIAQKAFF
CDR3 DNA: TGTGCCAGCATGGGGACAATCGCCCAAAAAGCTTTCTTT

clone size: -
J gene: TRBJ2-6
D gene: TRBD1
V gene: TRBV25-1
CDR3 protein: CASSEYRTGWDGANVLTF
CDR3 DNA: TGTGCCAGCAGTGAATATCGGACAGGTTGGGATGGGGCCAACGTCCTGACTTTC

clone size: -
J gene: TRBJ2-3
D gene: TRBD2
V gene: TRBV30
CDR3 protein: CAWSVGTSGGPGGADTQYF
CDR3 DNA: TGTGCCTGGAGTGTAGGGACTAGCGGGGGGCCGGGGGGCGCAGATACGCAGTATTTT

clone size: once
J gene: TRBJ2-7
D gene: TRBD1
V gene: TRBV4-1
CDR3 protein: CASSLGTANEQYF
CDR3 DNA: TGCGCCAGCAGCCTCGGGACAGCCAACGAGCAGTACTTC

clone size: once
J gene: TRBJ2-1
D gene: TRBD2
V gene: TRBV10-3
CDR3 protein: CAIRRSGGAGNEQFF
CDR3 DNA: TGTGCCATCAGAAGAAGCGGGGGGGCTGGGAATGAGCAGTTCTTC

clone size: -
J gene: TRBJ1-2
D gene: -
V gene: TRBV24-1
CDR3 protein: CATSDADSSSRYGYTF
CDR3 DNA: TGTGCCACCAGTGACGCAGACAGTTCGTCTCGCTATGGCTACACCTTC

clone size: -
J gene: TRBJ1-1
D gene: -
V gene: TRBV20-1
CDR3 protein: CSASGGWTANTEAFF
CDR3 DNA: TGCAGTGCTAGTGGTGGCTGGACAGCGAACACTGAAGCTTTCTTT

clone size: -
J gene: TRBJ1-5
D gene: TRBD1
V gene: TRBV5-4
CDR3 protein: CASSLGTGGRSNQPQHF
CDR3 DNA: TGTGCCAGCAGCTTGGGGACAGGGGGTAGGAGCAATCAGCCCCAGCATTTT

clone size: -
J gene: TRBJ1-2
D gene: -
V gene: TRBV24-1
CDR3 protein: CATSDSDRPYTF
CDR3 DNA: TGTGCCACCAGCGACTCCGACAGGCCATACACCTTC

clone size: -
J gene: TRBJ2-1
D gene: -
V gene: TRBV28
CDR3 protein: CASSLIGQLSSYNEQFF
CDR3 DNA: TGTGCCAGCAGTTTAATAGGACAGTTGAGCTCCTACAATGAGCAGTTCTTC

clone size: -
J gene: TRBJ1-6
D gene: -
V gene: TRBV10-3
CDR3 protein: CAIRAGTTNSPLHF
CDR3 DNA: TGTGCCATCAGGGCCGGGACAACCAATTCACCCCTCCACTTT

clone size: -
J gene: TRBJ2-7
D gene: TRBD1
V gene: TRBV3-1/TRBV3-2
CDR3 protein: CASNSPGQGGEQYF
CDR3 DNA: TGTGCCAGCAACTCACCGGGACAGGGAGGCGAGCAGTACTTC

clone size: -
J gene: TRBJ2-1
D gene: TRBD2
V gene: TRBV9
CDR3 protein: CASSVQPLGLPNYNEQFF
CDR3 DNA: TGTGCCAGCAGCGTCCAGCCCCTGGGACTACCCAATTACAATGAGCAGTTCTTC

clone size: -
J gene: TRBJ2-1
D gene: TRBD2
V gene: TRBV9
CDR3 protein: CASSVEYPSGPYNEQFF
CDR3 DNA: TGTGCCAGCAGCGTAGAGTACCCTAGCGGCCCCTACAATGAGCAGTTCTTC

clone size: -
J gene: TRBJ1-1
D gene: TRBD1
V gene: TRBV5-1
CDR3 protein: CASSPVPTGVGTEAFF
CDR3 DNA: TGCGCCAGCAGCCCAGTTCCGACAGGGGTGGGGACTGAAGCTTTCTTT

clone size: -
J gene: TRBJ2-3
D gene: TRBD2
V gene: TRBV9
CDR3 protein: CASSGAGADTQYF
CDR3 DNA: TGTGCCAGCAGCGGAGCGGGGGCAGATACGCAGTATTTT

clone size: -
J gene: TRBJ2-7
D gene: -
V gene: TRBV7-8
CDR3 protein: CASRRFQGPSYEQYF
CDR3 DNA: TGTGCCAGCAGGCGGTTCCAGGGTCCCTCCTACGAGCAGTACTTC

clone size: -
J gene: TRBJ2-1
D gene: -
V gene: TRBV9
CDR3 protein: CASSVASTGYNEQFF
CDR3 DNA: TGTGCCAGCAGCGTAGCGTCGACAGGTTACAATGAGCAGTTCTTC

clone size: -
J gene: TRBJ1-4
D gene: TRBD1
V gene: TRBV2
CDR3 protein: CASGRDRNEKLFF
CDR3 DNA: TGTGCCAGCGGCCGGGACAGAAATGAAAAACTGTTTTTT

clone size: -
J gene: TRBJ2-7
D gene: TRBD2
V gene: TRBV10-3
CDR3 protein: CAITPGGNEQYF
CDR3 DNA: TGTGCCATAACTCCGGGGGGGAACGAGCAGTACTTC

clone size: -
J gene: TRBJ2-7
D gene: TRBD1
V gene: TRBV7-8
CDR3 protein: CASSPDRTGASEQYF
CDR3 DNA: TGTGCCAGCAGTCCTGACCGGACAGGGGCTTCCGAGCAGTACTTC

clone size: -
J gene: TRBJ2-5
D gene: TRBD2
V gene: TRBV7-2
CDR3 protein: CASNPGTSGGPYQETQYF
CDR3 DNA: TGTGCCAGCAACCCCGGGACTAGCGGGGGGCCGTACCAAGAGACCCAGTACTTC

clone size: -
J gene: TRBJ2-1
D gene: TRBD2
V gene: TRBV7-2
CDR3 protein: CASSISGGAPEQFF
CDR3 DNA: TGTGCCAGCAGCATTAGCGGGGGGGCCCCTGAGCAGTTCTTC

clone size: -
J gene: TRBJ2-5
D gene: -
V gene: TRBV6-5
CDR3 protein: CASSYSFTEETQYF
CDR3 DNA: TGTGCCAGCAGTTACTCGTTTACGGAAGAGACCCAGTACTTC

clone size: -
J gene: TRBJ1-2
D gene: -
V gene: TRBV4-1
CDR3 protein: CASSQTGPTREGYTF
CDR3 DNA: TGCGCCAGCAGCCAGACCGGCCCCACTCGGGAGGGCTACACCTTC

clone size: -
J gene: TRBJ1-2
D gene: -
V gene: TRBV30
CDR3 protein: CAWSPNPGSGYTF
CDR3 DNA: TGTGCCTGGAGTCCGAACCCGGGTTCCGGCTACACCTTC

clone size: -
J gene: TRBJ2-3
D gene: -
V gene: TRBV7-3
CDR3 protein: CASSPNPDTQYF
CDR3 DNA: TGTGCCAGCAGCCCCAATCCAGATACGCAGTATTTT

clone size: -
J gene: TRBJ2-2
D gene: -
V gene: TRBV29-1
CDR3 protein: CSVEGQGGELFF
CDR3 DNA: TGCAGCGTTGAAGGGCAGGGAGGGGAGCTGTTTTTT

clone size: once
J gene: TRBJ1-2
D gene: -
V gene: TRBV24-1
CDR3 protein: CATSDPGQSDYGYTF
CDR3 DNA: TGTGCCACCAGTGACCCCGGACAGTCCGACTATGGCTACACCTTC

clone size: -
J gene: TRBJ2-7
D gene: -
V gene: TRBV4-1
CDR3 protein: CASSQGQQKAYEQYF
CDR3 DNA: TGCGCCAGCAGCCAAGGTCAACAGAAAGCCTACGAGCAGTACTTC